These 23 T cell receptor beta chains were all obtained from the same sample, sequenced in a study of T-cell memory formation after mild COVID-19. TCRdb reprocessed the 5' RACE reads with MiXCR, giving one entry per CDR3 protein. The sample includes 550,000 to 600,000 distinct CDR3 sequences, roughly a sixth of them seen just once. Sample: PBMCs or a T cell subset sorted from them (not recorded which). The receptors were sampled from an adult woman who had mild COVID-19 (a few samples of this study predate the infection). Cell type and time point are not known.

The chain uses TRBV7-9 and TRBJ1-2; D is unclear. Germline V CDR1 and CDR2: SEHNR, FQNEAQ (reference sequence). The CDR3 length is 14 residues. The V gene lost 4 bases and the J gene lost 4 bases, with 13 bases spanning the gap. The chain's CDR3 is CASSSRSVSYGYTF. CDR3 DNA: TGTGCCAGCAGCTCCCGTTCAGTCTCCTATGGCTACACCTTC.

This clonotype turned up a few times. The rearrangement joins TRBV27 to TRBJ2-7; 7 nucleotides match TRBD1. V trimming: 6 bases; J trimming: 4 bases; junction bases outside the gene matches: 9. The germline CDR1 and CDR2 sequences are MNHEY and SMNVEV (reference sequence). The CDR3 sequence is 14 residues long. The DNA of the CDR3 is TGTGCCAGCAGACTAACTTCGGGACAGTACGAGCAGTACTTC. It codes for CASRLTSGQYEQYF.

CDR3: CSVELQGSEAFF. CDR3 coding DNA: TGCAGCGTTGAGCTCCAGGGCTCTGAAGCTTTCTTT. The rearrangement uses TRBV29-1 and TRBJ1-1, with D perhaps matching TRBD1 (5 bases). The CDR3 sequence is 12 residues long. Germline CDR1 SQVTM, CDR2 ANQGSEA. The V and J ends lost 3 bases and 6 bases respectively, with 11 bases between them.

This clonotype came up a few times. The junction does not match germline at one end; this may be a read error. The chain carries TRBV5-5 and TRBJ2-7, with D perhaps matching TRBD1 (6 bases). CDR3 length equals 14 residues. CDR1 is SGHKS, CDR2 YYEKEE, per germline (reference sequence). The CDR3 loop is CASSLGTRPHEQYF. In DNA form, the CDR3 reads TGTGCCAGCAGTTTGGGGACACGGCCCCACGAGCAGTACTTC.

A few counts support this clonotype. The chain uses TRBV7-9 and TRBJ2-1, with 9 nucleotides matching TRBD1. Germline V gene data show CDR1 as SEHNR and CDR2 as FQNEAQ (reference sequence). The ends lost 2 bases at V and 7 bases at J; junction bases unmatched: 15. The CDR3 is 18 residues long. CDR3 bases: TGTGCCAGCAGCTTAATTCAGGGACAGGGAACGCGTAGGAATGAGCAGTTCTTC. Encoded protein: CASSLIQGQGTRRNEQFF.

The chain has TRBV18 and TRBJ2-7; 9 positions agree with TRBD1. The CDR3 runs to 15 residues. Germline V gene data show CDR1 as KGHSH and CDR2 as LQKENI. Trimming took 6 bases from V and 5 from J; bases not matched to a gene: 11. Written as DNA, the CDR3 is TGTGCCAGCTCCCTCGTGGGACAGGGAAAAAACGAGCAGTACTTC. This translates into CASSLVGQGKNEQYF.

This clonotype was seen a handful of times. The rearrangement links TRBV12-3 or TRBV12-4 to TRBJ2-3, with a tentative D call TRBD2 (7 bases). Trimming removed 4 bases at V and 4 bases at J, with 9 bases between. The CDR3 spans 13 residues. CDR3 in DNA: TGTGCCAGCAGTTGGGGGGGGCCAGATACGCAGTATTTT. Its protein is CASSWGGPDTQYF.

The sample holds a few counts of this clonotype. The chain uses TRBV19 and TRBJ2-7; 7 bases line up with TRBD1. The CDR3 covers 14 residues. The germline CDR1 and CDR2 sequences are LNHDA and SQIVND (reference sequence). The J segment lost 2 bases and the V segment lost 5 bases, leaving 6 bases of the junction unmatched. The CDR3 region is CASSATGSTYEQYF. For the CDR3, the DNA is TGTGCCAGTAGTGCGACAGGGTCAACCTACGAGCAGTACTTC.

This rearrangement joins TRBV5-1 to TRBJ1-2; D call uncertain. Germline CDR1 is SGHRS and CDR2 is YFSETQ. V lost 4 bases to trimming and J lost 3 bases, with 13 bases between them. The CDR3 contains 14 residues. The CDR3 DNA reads TGCGCCAGCAGCCCTTGGCGACGGGACTATGGCTACACCTTC. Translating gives CASSPWRRDYGYTF.

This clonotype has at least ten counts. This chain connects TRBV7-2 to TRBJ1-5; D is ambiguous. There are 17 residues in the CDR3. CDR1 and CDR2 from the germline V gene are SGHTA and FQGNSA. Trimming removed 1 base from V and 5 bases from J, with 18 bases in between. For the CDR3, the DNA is TGTGCCAGCAGCTTAGACCACCCACCCAAGGGTTATCAGCCCCAGCATTTT. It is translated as CASSLDHPPKGYQPQHF.

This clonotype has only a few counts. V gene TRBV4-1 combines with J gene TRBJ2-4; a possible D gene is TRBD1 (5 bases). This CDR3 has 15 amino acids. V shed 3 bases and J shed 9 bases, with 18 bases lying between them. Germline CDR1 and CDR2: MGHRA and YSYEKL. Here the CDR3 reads CASSQAQGSGGIQYF. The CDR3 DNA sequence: TGCGCCAGCAGCCAGGCTCAGGGCTCCGGCGGCATTCAGTACTTC.

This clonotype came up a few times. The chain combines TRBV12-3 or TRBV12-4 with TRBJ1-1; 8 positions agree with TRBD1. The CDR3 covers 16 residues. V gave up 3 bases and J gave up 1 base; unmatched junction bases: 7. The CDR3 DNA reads TGTGCCAGCAGTTTGGGACCGGACAGGGCGAACACTGAAGCTTTCTTT. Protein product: CASSLGPDRANTEAFF.

Here the CDR3 DNA reads TGTGCCAGCAGTCGAGCTACGGATGGCTACACCTTC. Translated, it gives CASSRATDGYTF. This sequence joins TRBV12-3 or TRBV12-4 and TRBJ1-2; D unclear. This CDR3 contains 12 residues. Between the trimmed V and J ends, which lost 5 bases and 6 bases, there was a span of 10 bases.

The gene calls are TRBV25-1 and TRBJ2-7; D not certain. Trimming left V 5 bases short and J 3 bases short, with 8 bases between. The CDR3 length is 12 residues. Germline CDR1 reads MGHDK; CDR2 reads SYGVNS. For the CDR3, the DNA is TGTGCCAGCAGTTACAGATACTACGAGCAGTACTTC. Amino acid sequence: CASSYRYYEQYF.

This chain's CDR3 is CASALSGYQETQYF. CDR3 sequence (DNA): TGCGCCAGCGCCCTATCGGGCTACCAAGAGACCCAGTACTTC. The gene calls are TRBV5-1 and TRBJ2-5; no clear D gene. The CDR3 is 14 residues long. V gave up 7 bases and J gave up 0 bases, with 13 bases separating them. Germline CDR1 and CDR2: SGHRS and YFSETQ.

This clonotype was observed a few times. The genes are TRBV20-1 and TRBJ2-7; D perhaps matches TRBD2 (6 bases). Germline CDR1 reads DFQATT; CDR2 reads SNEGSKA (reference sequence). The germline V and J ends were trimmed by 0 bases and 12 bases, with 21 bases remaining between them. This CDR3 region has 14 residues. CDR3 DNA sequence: TGCAGTGCTAGAGATCAGGGAGCTATCGGGAGAGGGTACTTC. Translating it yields CSARDQGAIGRGYF.

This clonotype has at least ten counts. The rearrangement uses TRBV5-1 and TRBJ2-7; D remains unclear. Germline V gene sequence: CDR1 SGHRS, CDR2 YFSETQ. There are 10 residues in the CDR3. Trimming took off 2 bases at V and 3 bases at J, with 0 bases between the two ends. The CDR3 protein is CASSFYEQYF. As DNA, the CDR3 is TGCGCCAGCAGCTTCTACGAGCAGTACTTC.

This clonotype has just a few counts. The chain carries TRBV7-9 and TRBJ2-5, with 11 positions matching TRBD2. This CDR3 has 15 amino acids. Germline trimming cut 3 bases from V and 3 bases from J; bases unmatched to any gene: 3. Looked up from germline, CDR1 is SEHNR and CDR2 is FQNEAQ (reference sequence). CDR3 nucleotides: TGTGCCAGCAGCTTCCCGACTAGCGGGGAAGAGACCCAGTACTTC. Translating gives CASSFPTSGEETQYF.

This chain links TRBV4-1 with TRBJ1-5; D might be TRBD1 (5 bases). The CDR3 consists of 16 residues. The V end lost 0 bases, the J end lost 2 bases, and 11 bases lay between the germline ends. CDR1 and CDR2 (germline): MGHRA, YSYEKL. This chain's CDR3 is CASSQDGGFGNQPQHF. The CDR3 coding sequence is TGCGCCAGCAGCCAAGATGGGGGGTTTGGCAATCAGCCCCAGCATTTT.

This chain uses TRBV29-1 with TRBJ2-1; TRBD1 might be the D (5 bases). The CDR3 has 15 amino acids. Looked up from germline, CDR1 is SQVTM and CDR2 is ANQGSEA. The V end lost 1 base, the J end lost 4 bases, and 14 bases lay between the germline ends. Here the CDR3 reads CSVEAKGPSYNEQFF. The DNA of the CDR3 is TGCAGCGTTGAAGCGAAGGGGCCCTCTTACAATGAGCAGTTCTTC.

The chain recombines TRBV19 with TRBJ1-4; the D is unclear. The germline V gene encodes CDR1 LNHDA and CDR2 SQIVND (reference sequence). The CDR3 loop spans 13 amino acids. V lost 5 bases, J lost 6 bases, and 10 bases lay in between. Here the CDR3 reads CASSPPGDEKLFF. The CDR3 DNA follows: TGTGCCAGTAGTCCCCCCGGAGATGAAAAACTGTTTTTT.

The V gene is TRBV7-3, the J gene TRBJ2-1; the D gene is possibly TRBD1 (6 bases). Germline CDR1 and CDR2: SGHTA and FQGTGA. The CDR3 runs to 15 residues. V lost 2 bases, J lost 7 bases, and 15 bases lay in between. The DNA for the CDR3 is TGTGCCAGCAGCTTAGTCAGGGGCGCAGGGAATGAGCAGTTCTTC. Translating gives CASSLVRGAGNEQFF.

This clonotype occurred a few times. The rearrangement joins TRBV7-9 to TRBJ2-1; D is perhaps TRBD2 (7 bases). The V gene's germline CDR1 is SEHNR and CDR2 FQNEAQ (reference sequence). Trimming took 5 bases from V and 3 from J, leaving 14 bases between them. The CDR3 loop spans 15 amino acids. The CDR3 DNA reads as TGTGCCAGCAGCCTAAGGGGGGGAAACTACAATGAGCAGTTCTTC. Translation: CASSLRGGNYNEQFF.